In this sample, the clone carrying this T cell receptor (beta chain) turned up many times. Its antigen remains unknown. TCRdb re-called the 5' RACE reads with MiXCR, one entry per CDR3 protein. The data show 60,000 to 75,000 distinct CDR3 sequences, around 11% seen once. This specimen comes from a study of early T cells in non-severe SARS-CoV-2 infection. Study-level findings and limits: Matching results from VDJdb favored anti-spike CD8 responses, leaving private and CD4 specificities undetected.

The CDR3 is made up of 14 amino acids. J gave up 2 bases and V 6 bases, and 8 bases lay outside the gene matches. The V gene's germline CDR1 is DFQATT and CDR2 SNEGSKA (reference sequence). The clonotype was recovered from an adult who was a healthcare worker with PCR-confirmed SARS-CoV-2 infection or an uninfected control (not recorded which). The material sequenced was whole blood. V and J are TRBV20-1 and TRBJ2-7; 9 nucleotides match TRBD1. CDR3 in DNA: TGCAGTGCCTGGGGACAGGGACTTCCCTACGAGCAGTACTTC. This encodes CSAWGQGLPYEQYF.